What follows are 27 T cell receptor beta chains derived from one specimen sequenced in a study of post-analysis software for immune sequencing data. Study results and caveats: The five TRBV segments detected at higher frequency in patients than in controls included TRBV5-6, TRBV5-1 and TRBV20-1.

No antigen has been assigned to these receptors. cDNA libraries for TCR beta contained unique molecular identifiers. In TCRdb, the PCR reads were re-called with MiXCR into one record per CDR3 protein. Among about half a million distinct CDR3 sequences listed, roughly 45% were seen once. Source material: blood. Source of these receptors: a girl under 18 with multiple sclerosis.

The chain combines TRBV5-6 with TRBJ2-1; 10 bases line up with TRBD1. The CDR3 length is 12 residues. CDR1 is SGHDT, CDR2 YYEEEE, per germline. The V and J ends lost 5 bases and 14 bases, in that order; junction bases with no gene match: 7. The CDR3 reads CASRLTGGTEFF. CDR3 DNA sequence: TGTGCCAGCAGGCTGACAGGGGGCACGGAGTTCTTC. The entire variable domain, with the rest obtained from reference TRBV5-6 and TRBJ2-1, is as follows: DAGVTQSPTHLIKTRGQQVTLRCSPKSGHDTVSWYQQALGQGPQFIFQYYEEEERQRGNFPDRFSGHQFPNYSSELNVNALLLGDSALYLCASRLTGGTEFFGPGTRLTVL.

This clonotype has at least ten counts. The chain employs TRBV11-2 and TRBJ2-1; 13 bases are a match to TRBD2. The V gene's germline CDR1 is SGHAT and CDR2 FQNNGV. The CDR3 runs 17 residues. V was pared by 2 bases and J by 7 bases, with 8 bases of the junction left unmatched. In DNA, the CDR3 is TGTGCCAGCAGCTTACCTAGGACTAGCGGGAGTCGGAATGAGCAGTTCTTC. This encodes CASSLPRTSGSRNEQFF. The full variable domain, completed using reference TRBV11-2 and TRBJ2-1, is EAGVAQSPRYKIIEKRQSVAFWCNPISGHATLYWYQQILGQGPKLLIQFQNNGVVDDSQLPKDRFSAERLKGVDSTLKIQPAKLEDSAVYLCASSLPRTSGSRNEQFFGPGTRLTVL.

This clonotype was counted a few times. The V call is TRBV20-1, the J call TRBJ1-1; D call uncertain. V lost 7 bases and J 3 bases, leaving 9 bases between the germline ends. This CDR3 is built from 11 residues. Germline-derived CDR1 and CDR2 are DFQATT and SNEGSKA (reference sequence). For the CDR3, the DNA is TGCAGTGTTTCCCAAGACACTGAAGCTTTCTTT. This sequence encodes CSVSQDTEAFF.

V usage is TRBV29-1 and J usage is TRBJ2-7; 7 nucleotides match TRBD1. The CDR3 contains 14 residues. Germline V gene lookup returns CDR1 SQVTM and CDR2 ANQGSEA. V was clipped by 4 bases and J by 2 bases; unmatched bases: 8. CDR3 loop: CSVVRPGGTYEQYF. The CDR3 bases are TGCAGCGTTGTTCGGCCAGGGGGTACCTACGAGCAGTACTTC.

J is TRBJ2-1 and V is TRBV20-1; D possibly corresponds to TRBD2 (6 bases). The CDR3 consists of 14 residues. Trimming took off 1 base at V and 4 bases at J, with 11 bases between the two ends. Germline-derived CDR1 and CDR2 are DFQATT and SNEGSKA (reference sequence). In DNA form, the CDR3 reads TGCAGTGCTAGAGTCAGCGGGTCTTACAATGAGCAGTTCTTC. It specifies CSARVSGSYNEQFF.

This chain joins TRBV4-3 and TRBJ2-5; 12 positions match TRBD2. The J call may be incorrect, as the DNA end agrees better with TRBJ2-7. This CDR3 has 18 amino acids. Germline V gene lookup returns CDR1 LGHNA and CDR2 YSLEER. CDR3 in DNA: TGCGCCAGCAGCCAAAGGCAGGGAGGACTAGCGGGATATCACGAGCAGTACTTC. Translating gives CASSQRQGGLAGYHEQYF.

J is TRBJ2-7 and V is TRBV4-3; D tentatively reads TRBD1 or TRBD2 (5 bases each). Germline values: CDR1 LGHNA, CDR2 YSLEER. The CDR3 length is 15 residues. Trimming shortened V by 1 base and J by 7 bases, and 17 bases separated the two germline ends. The CDR3 spells CASSQGRQGGWEQYF. CDR3 DNA: TGCGCCAGCAGCCAAGGGAGGCAGGGCGGGTGGGAGCAGTACTTC.

Details on this clonotype: Because the CDR3 is missing its conserved closing phenylalanine or tryptophan, this is likely a read error. The chain carries TRBV10-3 and TRBJ2-1; 8 nucleotides align to TRBD2. V lost 0 bases, J lost 2 bases, and 3 bases stayed unmatched. CDR1 ENHRY and CDR2 SYGVKD come from the germline V gene. The CDR3 runs to 16 residues. CDR3 residues: CAISESNGRAYNEQFS. CDR3 bases: TGTGCCATCAGTGAGTCAAACGGGAGGGCCTACAATGAGCAGTTCTCC.

This clonotype came up a few times. V is TRBV5-1 and J is TRBJ1-1; the D is unclear. The CDR3 covers 14 residues. Germline CDR1 SGHRS, CDR2 YFSETQ. V lost 2 bases and J 0 bases, leaving 8 bases between the germline ends. The CDR3 region is CASSLQSMNTEAFF. CDR3 DNA: TGCGCCAGCAGCTTACAGAGCATGAACACTGAAGCTTTCTTT. The complete variable domain, with remaining parts taken from reference TRBV5-1 and TRBJ1-1, reads KAGVTQTPRYLIKTRGQQVTLSCSPISGHRSVSWYQQTPGQGLQFLFEYFSETQRNKGNFPGRFSGRQFSNSRSEMNVSTLELGDSALYLCASSLQSMNTEAFFGQGTRLTVV.

The V gene is TRBV20-1, the J gene TRBJ2-7; 7 nucleotides align to TRBD2. CDR3 length: 13 amino acids. The V gene's germline CDR1 is DFQATT and CDR2 SNEGSKA (reference sequence). J was trimmed by 2 bases and V by 7 bases; bases with no gene match: 8. The CDR3 reads CSVSPAGAYEQYF. In nucleotides, the CDR3 is TGCAGTGTAAGCCCTGCGGGAGCCTACGAGCAGTACTTC.

In its sample, this clonotype was seen a few times. The V gene is TRBV27, the J gene TRBJ2-5, with D perhaps TRBD2 (7 bases). In germline, CDR1 is MNHEY, CDR2 SMNVEV (reference sequence). This CDR3 region has 15 residues. Trimming pared 2 bases from V and 5 bases from J, leaving 15 bases between. CDR3 sequence reads: CASSLRGGPWETQYF. CDR3 DNA: TGTGCCAGCAGTTTAAGGGGGGGGCCGTGGGAGACCCAGTACTTC.

This chain joins TRBV7-3 and TRBJ2-2, with D possibly called TRBD1 or TRBD2 (5 bases each). CDR1 is SGHTA, CDR2 FQGTGA, per germline. The CDR3 sequence is 13 residues long. V lost 4 bases to trimming and J lost 9 bases, with 12 bases between them. The CDR3 sequence is CASSYGLDRELFF. Here the CDR3 DNA reads TGTGCCAGCAGCTACGGACTGGACAGGGAGCTGTTTTTT. Combining the CDR3 with reference TRBV7-3 and TRBJ2-2 gives the whole variable domain GAGVSQTPSNKVTEKGKYVELRCDPISGHTALYWYRQSLGQGPEFLIYFQGTGAADDSGLPNDRFFAVRPEGSVSTLKIQRTERGDSAVYLCASSYGLDRELFFGEGSRLTVL.

The CDR3 reads CASSSLGAGGTDTQYF. The CDR3 DNA is TGTGCCAGCAGCTCCCTCGGAGCGGGAGGCACAGATACGCAGTATTTT. This rearrangement joins TRBV7-9 to TRBJ2-3; 8 bases line up with TRBD2. CDR3 length equals 16 residues. V dropped 4 bases and J dropped 1; count of bases not matched to a gene: 7. Germline CDR1 is SEHNR and CDR2 is FQNEAQ (reference sequence).

The V gene is TRBV7-2, the J gene TRBJ2-5; 10 bases match TRBD1. The junction had 4 bases not matched to a gene; V was cut back by 4 bases and J by 5 bases. Germline lookup yields CDR1 SGHTA and CDR2 FQGNSA. CDR3 length equals 14 residues. The CDR3 coding sequence is TGTGCCAGCAGCTCGGGACAGGGGTGGGAGACCCAGTACTTC. Protein: CASSSGQGWETQYF.

Only one count was recorded for this clonotype. The rearrangement uses TRBV24-1 and TRBJ2-1; 11 bases agree with TRBD2. V lost 1 base and J lost 8; bases outside the gene matches: 9. This CDR3 comprises 17 residues. The germline gives CDR1 KGHDR, CDR2 SFDVKD. CDR3 nucleotide sequence: TGTGCCACCAGTGATTTCGTAGCGGGGGGGCCGGGGGATGAGCAGTTCTTC. Amino acids: CATSDFVAGGPGDEQFF.

The chain recombines TRBV9 with TRBJ2-7, with 7 bases identical to TRBD2. Germline CDR1 SGDLS, CDR2 YYNGEE. This CDR3 spans 15 amino acids. Trimming removed 3 bases from V and 0 bases from J; junction bases left unmatched: 6. The CDR3 protein is CASSGGTTSSYEQYF. The CDR3 coding sequence is TGTGCCAGCAGCGGAGGGACTACGAGCTCCTACGAGCAGTACTTC. The full variable domain, its missing parts supplied by reference TRBV9 and TRBJ2-7, is DSGVTQTPKHLITATGQRVTLRCSPRSGDLSVYWYQQSLDQGLQFLIQYYNGEERAKGNILERFSAQQFPDLHSELNLSSLELGDSALYFCASSGGTTSSYEQYFGPGTRLTVT.

The V and J genes are TRBV6-6 and TRBJ1-3; D is undetermined. Germline CDR1 is MNHNY and CDR2 is SVGAGI (reference sequence). V lost 1 base and J lost 11, with 15 bases in between. CDR3 length: 14 residues. CDR3 in amino acids: CASSYYGEVYPIYF. The CDR3 nucleotides are TGTGCCAGCAGTTACTACGGCGAGGTGTACCCCATATATTTT.

The V call is TRBV5-1, the J call TRBJ1-1, with 7 positions matching TRBD1. Germline V gene lookup returns CDR1 SGHRS and CDR2 YFSETQ. This CDR3 has 15 residues. The ends lost 0 bases at V and 3 bases at J; junction bases unmatched: 5. The chain's CDR3 is CASSLATGADTEAFF. The CDR3 coding sequence is TGCGCCAGCAGCTTGGCCACAGGGGCGGACACTGAAGCTTTCTTT.

The genes are TRBV3-1 and TRBJ2-5; maybe TRBD1 (5 bases). The assigned J gene may be wrong: the sequence end matches TRBJ2-7 better. In germline, CDR1 is LGHDT, CDR2 YNNKEL (reference sequence). The CDR3 covers 14 residues. This CDR3 is CASSKGRELYEQYF. Written as DNA, the CDR3 is TGTGCCAGCAGCAAAGGCAGGGAACTCTACGAGCAGTACTTC.

The CDR3 sequence is CASRDGTYEQYF. CDR3 sequence (DNA): TGTGCCAGCAGGGACGGAACCTACGAGCAGTACTTC. The V and J genes are TRBV28 and TRBJ2-7; no clear D. V lost 6 bases and J 2 bases, leaving 8 bases between the germline ends. Germline lookup yields CDR1 MDHEN and CDR2 SYDVKM. The CDR3 has 12 residues.

The chain carries TRBV29-1 and TRBJ2-3; TRBD2 might be the D (6 bases). This CDR3 region has 15 residues. The V gene's germline CDR1 is SQVTM and CDR2 ANQGSEA. Trimming took 1 base from V and 1 from J, leaving 12 bases between them. CDR3 bases: TGCAGCGTTGAAGCTATCAGGGAGGGCACAGATACGCAGTATTTT. It yields the protein CSVEAIREGTDTQYF.

This clonotype has more than one count but fewer than ten. CDR3 coding DNA: TGCAGTGCCGGGACTAGCGGGAGGGCCGGTGAGCAGTACTTC. This gives the protein CSAGTSGRAGEQYF. The rearrangement uses TRBV20-1 and TRBJ2-7; TRBD2 matches 16 bases. With V trimmed by 6 bases and J by 7 bases, 6 bases remained unmatched. The CDR3 spans 14 residues. In germline, CDR1 is DFQATT, CDR2 SNEGSKA (reference sequence).

This rearrangement joins TRBV4-1 to TRBJ2-4, with a weak D call TRBD2 (5 bases). Judging by the DNA end, TRBJ2-7 fits better; the J call may be wrong. Germline V gene sequence: CDR1 MGHRA, CDR2 YSYEKL. The CDR3 is 16 residues long. The CDR3 DNA reads TGCGCCAGCAGCCCCTTATTGGCTAGCAGAGCCTACGAGCAGTACTTC. Translating it yields CASSPLLASRAYEQYF.

The CDR3 reads CSARGGGDTEAFF. Here the CDR3 DNA reads TGCAGTGCTAGAGGGGGTGGGGACACTGAAGCTTTCTTT. V and J are TRBV20-1 and TRBJ1-1; no firm D call. The CDR3 runs 13 residues. Germline V gives CDR1 DFQATT, CDR2 SNEGSKA (reference sequence). Trimming took 1 base from V and 3 from J, leaving 9 bases between them.

This chain uses TRBV6-5 with TRBJ1-1, with D possibly matching TRBD1 (6 bases). Germline V gives CDR1 MNHEY, CDR2 SVGAGI. The CDR3 extends over 14 amino acids. Trimming removed 2 bases from V and 6 bases from J, with 13 bases in between. The CDR3 region is CASSYGGDNAEAFF. In DNA, the CDR3 is TGTGCCAGCAGTTACGGGGGCGATAACGCTGAAGCTTTCTTT.

This rearrangement joins TRBV14 to TRBJ2-1; 8 nucleotides line up with TRBD1. Germline V gives CDR1 SGHDN, CDR2 FVKESK. There are 17 residues in the CDR3. V shed 2 bases and J 4 bases; nucleotides not matched to a gene: 10. Here the CDR3 reads CASSQWETGVLYNEQFF. The CDR3 DNA reads TGTGCCAGCAGCCAATGGGAGACAGGGGTTCTTTACAATGAGCAGTTCTTC. Based on the CDR3 plus reference TRBV14 and TRBJ2-1, the full variable domain is EAGVTQFPSHSVIEKGQTVTLRCDPISGHDNLYWYRRVMGKEIKFLLHFVKESKQDESGMPNNRFLAERTGGTYSTLKVQPAELEDSGVYFCASSQWETGVLYNEQFFGPGTRLTVL.

The rearrangement uses TRBV6-5 and TRBJ2-1, with TRBD2 matching over 7 bases. V dropped 6 bases and J dropped 3; count of bases not matched to a gene: 8. The germline CDR1 and CDR2 sequences are MNHEY and SVGAGI. The CDR3 has 15 residues. The CDR3 protein is CASSPGEGLYNEQFF. Written as DNA, the CDR3 is TGTGCCAGCAGCCCCGGGGAGGGGCTCTACAATGAGCAGTTCTTC.